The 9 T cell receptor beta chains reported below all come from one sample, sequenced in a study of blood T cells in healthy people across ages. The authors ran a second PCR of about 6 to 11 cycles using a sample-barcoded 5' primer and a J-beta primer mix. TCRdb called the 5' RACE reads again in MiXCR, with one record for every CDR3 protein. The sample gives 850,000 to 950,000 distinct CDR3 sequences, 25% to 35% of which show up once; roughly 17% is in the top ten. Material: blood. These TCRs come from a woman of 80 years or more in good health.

CDR3 nucleotides: TGTGCCAGCAGTTACTCGCCCGCTATCAGCTCCTACAATGAGCAGTTCTTC. This codes for CASSYSPAISSYNEQFF. This rearrangement joins TRBV6-6 to TRBJ2-1, with D hard to call. The V end lost 0 bases, the J end lost 0 bases, and 12 bases lay between the germline ends. CDR1 MNHNY and CDR2 SVGAGI come from the germline V gene (reference sequence). The CDR3 is 17 amino acids.

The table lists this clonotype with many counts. Here the CDR3 reads CASRTYPNEQFF. The CDR3 DNA reads as TGTGCCAGCAGAACTTACCCGAATGAGCAGTTCTTC. The chain couples TRBV27 to TRBJ2-1; D call uncertain. The CDR3 contains 12 residues. In germline, CDR1 is MNHEY, CDR2 SMNVEV (reference sequence). Trimming pared 6 bases from V and 7 bases from J, leaving 10 bases between.

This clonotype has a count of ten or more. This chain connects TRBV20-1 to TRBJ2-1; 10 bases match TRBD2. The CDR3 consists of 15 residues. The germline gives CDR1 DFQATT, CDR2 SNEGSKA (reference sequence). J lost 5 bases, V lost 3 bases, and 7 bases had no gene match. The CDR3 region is CSARAGTSANNEQFF. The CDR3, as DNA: TGCAGTGCTAGGGCTGGGACTAGCGCTAACAATGAGCAGTTCTTC.

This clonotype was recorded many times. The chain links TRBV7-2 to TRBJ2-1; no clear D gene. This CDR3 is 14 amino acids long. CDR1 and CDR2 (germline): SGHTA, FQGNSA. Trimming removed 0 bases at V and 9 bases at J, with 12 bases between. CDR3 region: CASSLARHSGEQFF. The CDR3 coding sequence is TGTGCCAGCAGCTTAGCGCGTCACTCTGGTGAGCAGTTCTTC.

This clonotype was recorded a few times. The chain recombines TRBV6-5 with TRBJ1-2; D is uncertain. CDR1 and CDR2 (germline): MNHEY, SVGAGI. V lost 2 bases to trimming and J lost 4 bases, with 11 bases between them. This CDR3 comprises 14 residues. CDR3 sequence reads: CASSYETPPYGYTF. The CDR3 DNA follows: TGTGCCAGCAGTTACGAAACTCCACCCTATGGCTACACCTTC.

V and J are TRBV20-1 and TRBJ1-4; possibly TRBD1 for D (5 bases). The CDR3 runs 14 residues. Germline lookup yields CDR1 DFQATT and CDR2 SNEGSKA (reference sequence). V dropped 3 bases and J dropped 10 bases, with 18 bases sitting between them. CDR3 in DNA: TGCAGTGCTAGTTCGGACACTGTTCGTGGAAAACTGTTTTTT. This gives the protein CSASSDTVRGKLFF.

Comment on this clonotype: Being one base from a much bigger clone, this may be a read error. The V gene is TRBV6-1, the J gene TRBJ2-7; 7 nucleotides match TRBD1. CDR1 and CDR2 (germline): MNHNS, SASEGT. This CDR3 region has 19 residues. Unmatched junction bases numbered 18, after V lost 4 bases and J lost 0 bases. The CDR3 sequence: CASSGSRTGDPTNSYEQYF. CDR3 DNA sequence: TGTGCCAGCAGTGGATCCAGGACAGGCGATCCCACAAACTCCTACGAGCAGTACTTC.

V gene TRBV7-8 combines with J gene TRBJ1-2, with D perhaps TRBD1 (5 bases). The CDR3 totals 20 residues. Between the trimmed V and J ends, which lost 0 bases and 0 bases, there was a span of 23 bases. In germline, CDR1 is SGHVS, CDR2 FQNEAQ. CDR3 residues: CASSLALTGPLLTPNYGYTF. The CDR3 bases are TGTGCCAGCAGCTTAGCGCTAACAGGACCCCTTCTAACCCCTAACTATGGCTACACCTTC.

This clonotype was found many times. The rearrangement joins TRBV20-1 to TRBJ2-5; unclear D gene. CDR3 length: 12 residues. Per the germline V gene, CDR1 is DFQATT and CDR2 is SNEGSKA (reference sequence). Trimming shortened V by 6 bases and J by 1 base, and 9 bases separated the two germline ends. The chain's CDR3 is CSASRRQETQYF. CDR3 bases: TGCAGTGCGAGCAGGCGCCAAGAGACCCAGTACTTC.